These T cell receptor beta chains were read from a single sample in a study of T cell responses to AZD1222 COVID-19 vaccine. Profiled with immunoSEQ multiplex PCR; TCRdb holds only in-frame clones, not every one. This sample has 130,000 to 150,000 clones; around 87% occur once, and the top ten carry roughly 1.7%. The specimen was peripheral blood, collected on day 0 of AZD1222 vaccination. The receptors were gathered from an adult in good health. Both conserved end residues are part of each CDR3. A D gene is named only where the DNA matches it firmly. Not all rows give a size; the values are once, few, many and, for expanded clones, a class.

J: TRBJ1-1
length: 14
V: TRBV7-9
D: NA
size: NA
DNA: TGTGCCAGCAGCTTAGTACCAGGGAACACTGAAGCTTTCTTT
CDR3: CASSLVPGNTEAFF

J: TRBJ2-7
length: 14
V: TRBV10-1
D: TRBD2
size: few
DNA: TGCGCCAGCAGTGAGTCCGGGCTAGCGGGATTTATAAACTTC
CDR3: CASSESGLAGFINF

J: TRBJ1-6
length: 15
V: TRBV28
D: NA
size: NA
DNA: TGTGCCAGCAGTTTTACGGACAATGGCAATTCACCCCTCCACTTT
CDR3: CASSFTDNGNSPLHF

J: TRBJ1-4
length: 15
V: TRBV4-2
D: NA
size: NA
DNA: TGTGCCAGCAGCCAGAGCGGGACCCGGAATGAAAAACTGTTTTTT
CDR3: CASSQSGTRNEKLFF

J: TRBJ2-7
length: 14
V: TRBV6-5
D: NA
size: NA
DNA: TGTGCCAGCAGTTATGAGACAGGCATCTACGAGCAGTACTTC
CDR3: CASSYETGIYEQYF

J: TRBJ2-7
length: 13
V: TRBV24-1
D: TRBD2
size: NA
DNA: TGTGCCACCAGTGATGCGGGAGCCTACGAGCAGTACTTC
CDR3: CATSDAGAYEQYF

J: TRBJ2-1
length: 13
V: TRBV19
D: NA
size: once
DNA: TGTGCCAGTAGTATAACGCCGACCAATGAGCAGTTCTTC
CDR3: CASSITPTNEQFF

J: TRBJ1-6
length: 14
V: TRBV25-1
D: TRBD1
size: NA
DNA: TGTGCCAGCATCGGACAGGGAAATAATTCACCCCTCCACTTT
CDR3: CASIGQGNNSPLHF

J: TRBJ2-1
length: 15
V: TRBV7-2
D: NA
size: NA
DNA: TGTGCCAGCAGCTTCCGTCCCTCAGGGGCCACTGAGCAGTTCTTC
CDR3: CASSFRPSGATEQFF

J: TRBJ1-2
length: 15
V: TRBV28
D: NA
size: once
DNA: TGTGCCAGCAGTTCCCCCGGGACGGTCCTTAGAGGCTACACCTTC
CDR3: CASSSPGTVLRGYTF

J: TRBJ1-2
length: 13
V: TRBV27
D: NA
size: once
DNA: TGTGCCAGCACTGGAAGCAGGGGCAGGGGCTACACCTTC
CDR3: CASTGSRGRGYTF

J: TRBJ1-2
length: 11
V: TRBV27
D: NA
size: NA
DNA: TGTGCCAGCAGTCCCGGATATGGCTACACCTTC
CDR3: CASSPGYGYTF

J: TRBJ2-5
length: 15
V: TRBV9
D: NA
size: NA
DNA: TGTGCCAGCAGCGTACTTGGCGGGGTACAAGAGACCCAGTACTTC
CDR3: CASSVLGGVQETQYF